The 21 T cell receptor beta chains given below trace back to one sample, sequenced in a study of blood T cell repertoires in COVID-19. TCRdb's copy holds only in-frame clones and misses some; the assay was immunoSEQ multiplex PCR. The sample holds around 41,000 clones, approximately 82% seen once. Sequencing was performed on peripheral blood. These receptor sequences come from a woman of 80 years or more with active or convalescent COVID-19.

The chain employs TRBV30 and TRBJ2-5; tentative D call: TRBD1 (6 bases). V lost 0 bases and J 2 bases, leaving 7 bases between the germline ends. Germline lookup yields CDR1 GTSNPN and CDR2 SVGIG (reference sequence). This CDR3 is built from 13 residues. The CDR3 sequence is CAWSVRGQETQYF. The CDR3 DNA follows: TGTGCCTGGAGTGTAAGGGGGCAAGAGACCCAGTACTTC. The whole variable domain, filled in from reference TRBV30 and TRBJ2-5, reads SQTIHQWPATLVQPVGSPLSLECTVEGTSNPNLYWYRQAAGRGLQLLFYSVGIGQISSEVPQNLSASRPQDRQFILSSKKLLLSDSGFYLCAWSVRGQETQYFGPGTRLLVL.

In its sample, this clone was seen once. The CDR3 coding sequence is TGTGCCAGTAGTAGATATGGACAGGGGGCTGGGCAGCCCCAGCATTTT. It translates to CASSRYGQGAGQPQHF. The rearrangement uses TRBV19 and TRBJ1-5; TRBD1 agrees at 11 bases. This CDR3 contains 16 residues. Germline loops: CDR1 LNHDA, CDR2 SQIVND (reference sequence). With 4 bases clipped from V and 7 bases from J, the junction kept 9 bases outside the gene matches.

In DNA form, the CDR3 reads TGCGCCAGCAGTGTATGTCCCAGGGTCACACGAAACACCATATATTTT. It translates to CASSVCPRVTRNTIYF. The chain uses TRBV10-1 and TRBJ1-3; D might be TRBD1 (5 bases). Trimming stripped 4 bases from V and 5 bases from J, with 18 bases between. This CDR3 is built from 16 residues. The germline gives CDR1 WNHNN, CDR2 SYGVQD (reference sequence).

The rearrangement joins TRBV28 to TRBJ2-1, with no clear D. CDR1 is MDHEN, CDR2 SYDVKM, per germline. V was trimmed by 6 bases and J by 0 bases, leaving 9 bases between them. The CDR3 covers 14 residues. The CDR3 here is CASSVLSSYNEQFF. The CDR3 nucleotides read TGTGCCAGCAGCGTTCTGAGCTCCTACAATGAGCAGTTCTTC.

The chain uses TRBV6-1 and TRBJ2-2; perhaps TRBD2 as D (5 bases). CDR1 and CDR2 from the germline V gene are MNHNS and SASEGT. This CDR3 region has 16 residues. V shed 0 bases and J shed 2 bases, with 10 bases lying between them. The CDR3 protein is CASSEALARNTGELFF. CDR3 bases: TGTGCCAGCAGTGAAGCCCTAGCTCGAAACACCGGGGAGCTGTTTTTT.

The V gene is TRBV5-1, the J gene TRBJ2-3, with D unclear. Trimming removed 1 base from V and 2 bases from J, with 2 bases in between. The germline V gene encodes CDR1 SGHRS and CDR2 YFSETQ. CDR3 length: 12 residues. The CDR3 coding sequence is TGCGCCAGCAGCTTGTACACAGATACGCAGTATTTT. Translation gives CASSLYTDTQYF. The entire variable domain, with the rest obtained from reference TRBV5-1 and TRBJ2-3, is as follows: KAGVTQTPRYLIKTRGQQVTLSCSPISGHRSVSWYQQTPGQGLQFLFEYFSETQRNKGNFPGRFSGRQFSNSRSEMNVSTLELGDSALYLCASSLYTDTQYFGPGTRLTVL.

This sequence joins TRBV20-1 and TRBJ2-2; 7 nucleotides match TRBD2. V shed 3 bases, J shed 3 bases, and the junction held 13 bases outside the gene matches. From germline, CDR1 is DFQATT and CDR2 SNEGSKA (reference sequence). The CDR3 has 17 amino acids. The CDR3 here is CSASGLAAARDTGELFF. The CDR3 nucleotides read TGCAGTGCTAGTGGCCTAGCGGCCGCTCGGGACACCGGGGAGCTGTTTTTT.

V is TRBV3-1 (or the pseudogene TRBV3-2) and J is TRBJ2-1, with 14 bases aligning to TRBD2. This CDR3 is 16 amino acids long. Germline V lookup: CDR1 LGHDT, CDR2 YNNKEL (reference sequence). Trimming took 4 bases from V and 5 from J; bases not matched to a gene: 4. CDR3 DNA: TGTGCCAGCAGCCCGCGGACTAGCGGGGGGAACAATGAGCAGTTCTTC. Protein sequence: CASSPRTSGGNNEQFF.

The CDR3 DNA reads TGTGCCAGTAGTACGGGAACCCTTAACTATGGCTACACCTTC. Translating gives CASSTGTLNYGYTF. The genes are TRBV19 and TRBJ1-2; D call uncertain. With 4 bases removed from V and 1 base from J, the gap between germline ends came to 10 bases. Germline V gene sequence: CDR1 LNHDA, CDR2 SQIVND (reference sequence). This CDR3 has 14 residues.

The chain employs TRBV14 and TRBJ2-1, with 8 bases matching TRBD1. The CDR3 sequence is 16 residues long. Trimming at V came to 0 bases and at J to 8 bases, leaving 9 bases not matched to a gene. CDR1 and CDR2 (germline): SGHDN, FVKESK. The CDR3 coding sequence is TGTGCCAGCAGCCAAGAGTCCAGGGGGCGTGAAGATGAGCAGTTCTTC. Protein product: CASSQESRGREDEQFF.

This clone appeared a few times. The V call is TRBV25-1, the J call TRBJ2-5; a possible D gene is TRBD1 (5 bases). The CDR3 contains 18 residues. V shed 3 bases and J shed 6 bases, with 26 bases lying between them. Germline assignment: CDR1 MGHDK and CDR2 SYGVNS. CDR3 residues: CASSDKGFLSETKKTQYF. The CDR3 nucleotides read TGTGCCAGCAGTGACAAGGGGTTTCTCTCGGAGACGAAGAAGACCCAGTACTTC.

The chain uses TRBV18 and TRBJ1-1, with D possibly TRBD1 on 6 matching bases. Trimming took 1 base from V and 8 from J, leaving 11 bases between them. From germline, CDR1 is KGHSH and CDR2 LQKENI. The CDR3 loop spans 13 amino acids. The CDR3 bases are TGTGCCAGCTCACCACTACAGGGAGAAGAAGCTTTCTTT. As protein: CASSPLQGEEAFF.

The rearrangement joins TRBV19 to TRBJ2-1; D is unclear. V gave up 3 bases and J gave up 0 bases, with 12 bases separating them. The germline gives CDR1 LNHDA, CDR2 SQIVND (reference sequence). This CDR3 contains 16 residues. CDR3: CASSILTGSSYNEQFF. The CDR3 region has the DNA TGTGCCAGTAGTATCCTGACGGGTAGCTCCTACAATGAGCAGTTCTTC.

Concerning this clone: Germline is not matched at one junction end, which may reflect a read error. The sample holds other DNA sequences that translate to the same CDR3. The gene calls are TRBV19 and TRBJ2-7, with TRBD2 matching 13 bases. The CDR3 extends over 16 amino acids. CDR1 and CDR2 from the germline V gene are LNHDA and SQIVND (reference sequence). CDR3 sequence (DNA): TGCGCCAGTAGAAAAACGGGGACTAGCGGGACCTACGAGCAGTACTTC. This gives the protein CASRKTGTSGTYEQYF.

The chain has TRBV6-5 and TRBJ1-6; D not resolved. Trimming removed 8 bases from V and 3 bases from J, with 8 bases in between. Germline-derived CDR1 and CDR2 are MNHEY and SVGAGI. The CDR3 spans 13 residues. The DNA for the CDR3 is TGTGCCAGCTTCCAAAACTATAATTCACCCCTCCACTTT. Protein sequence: CASFQNYNSPLHF.

The CDR3 sequence is CATQRSLYNEQFF. CDR3 DNA sequence: TGTGCCACACAGCGGTCTCTCTACAATGAGCAGTTCTTC. The V call is TRBV19, the J call TRBJ2-1; possibly TRBD2 for D (5 bases). CDR3 size: 13 residues. The V and J ends lost 10 bases and 3 bases respectively, with 13 bases between them. CDR1 and CDR2 from the germline V gene are LNHDA and SQIVND (reference sequence). Full variable domain (rest looked up from reference TRBV19 and TRBJ2-1): DGGITQSPKYLFRKEGQNVTLSCEQNLNHDAMYWYRQDPGQGLRLIYYSQIVNDFQKGDIAEGYSVSREKKESFPLTVTSAQKNPTAFYLCATQRSLYNEQFFGPGTRLTVL.

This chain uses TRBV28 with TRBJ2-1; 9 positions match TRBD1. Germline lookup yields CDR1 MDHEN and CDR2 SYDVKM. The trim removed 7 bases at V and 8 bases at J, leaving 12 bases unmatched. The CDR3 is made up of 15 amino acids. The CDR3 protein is CASTSPGQGAYEQFF. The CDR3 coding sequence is TGTGCCAGCACCTCACCGGGACAGGGCGCCTATGAGCAGTTCTTC.

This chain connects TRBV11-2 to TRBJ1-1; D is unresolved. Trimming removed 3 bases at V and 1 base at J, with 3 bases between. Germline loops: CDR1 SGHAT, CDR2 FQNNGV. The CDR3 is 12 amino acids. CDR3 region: CASSFRNTEAFF. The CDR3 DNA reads TGTGCCAGCAGCTTTAGGAACACTGAAGCTTTCTTT.

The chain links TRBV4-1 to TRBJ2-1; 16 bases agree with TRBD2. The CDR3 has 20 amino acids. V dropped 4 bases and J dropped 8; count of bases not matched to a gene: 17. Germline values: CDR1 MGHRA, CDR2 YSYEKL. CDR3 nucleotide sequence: TGCGCCAGCAGCCGAACCCCAGGGACTAGCGGGAGGGCCCGGTACGATGAGCAGTTCTTC. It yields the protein CASSRTPGTSGRARYDEQFF.

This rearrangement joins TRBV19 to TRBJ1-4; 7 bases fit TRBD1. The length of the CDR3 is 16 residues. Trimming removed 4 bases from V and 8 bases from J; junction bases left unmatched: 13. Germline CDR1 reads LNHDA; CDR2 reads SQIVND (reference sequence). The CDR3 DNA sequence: TGTGCCAGTAGTAAACCAGGGACAGCTGGTCGGGAAAAACTGTTTTTT. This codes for CASSKPGTAGREKLFF.

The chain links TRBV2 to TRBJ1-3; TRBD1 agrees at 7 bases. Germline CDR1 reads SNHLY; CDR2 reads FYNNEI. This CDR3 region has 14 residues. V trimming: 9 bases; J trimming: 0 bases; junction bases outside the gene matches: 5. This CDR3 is CASNRQGSGNTIYF. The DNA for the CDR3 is TGTGCCAGTAATCGACAGGGCTCTGGAAACACCATATATTTT.